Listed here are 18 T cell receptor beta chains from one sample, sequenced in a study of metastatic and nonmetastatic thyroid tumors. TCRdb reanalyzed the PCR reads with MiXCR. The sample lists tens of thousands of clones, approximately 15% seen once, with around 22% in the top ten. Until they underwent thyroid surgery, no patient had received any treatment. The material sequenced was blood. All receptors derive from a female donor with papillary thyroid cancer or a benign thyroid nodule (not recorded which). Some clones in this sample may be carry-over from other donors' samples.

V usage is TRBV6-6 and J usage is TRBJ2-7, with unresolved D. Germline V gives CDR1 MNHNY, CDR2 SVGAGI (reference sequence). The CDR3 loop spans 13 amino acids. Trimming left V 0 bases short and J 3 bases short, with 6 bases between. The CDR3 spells CASSYSSYYEQYF. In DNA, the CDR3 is TGTGCCAGCAGTTACTCCTCTTACTACGAGCAGTACTTC.

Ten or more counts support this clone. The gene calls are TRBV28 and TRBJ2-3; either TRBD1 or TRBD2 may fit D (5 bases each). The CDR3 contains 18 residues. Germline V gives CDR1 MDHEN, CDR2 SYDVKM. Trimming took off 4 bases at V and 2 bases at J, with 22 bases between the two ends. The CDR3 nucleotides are TGTGCCAGCAGTTCCCCCCGGGGAAGACAGACCCTCACAGATACGCAGTATTTT. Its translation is CASSSPRGRQTLTDTQYF.

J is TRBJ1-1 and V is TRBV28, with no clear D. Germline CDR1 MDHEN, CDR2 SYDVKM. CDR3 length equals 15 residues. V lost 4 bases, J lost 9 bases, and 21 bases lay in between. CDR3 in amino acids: CASSSPREPMEKAFF. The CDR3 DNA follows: TGTGCCAGCAGTTCTCCCCGGGAACCCATGGAGAAAGCTTTCTTT.

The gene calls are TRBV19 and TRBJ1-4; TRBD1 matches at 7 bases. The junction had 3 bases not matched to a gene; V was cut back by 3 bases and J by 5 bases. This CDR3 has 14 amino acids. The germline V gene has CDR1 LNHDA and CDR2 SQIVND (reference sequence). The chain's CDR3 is CASSIQGGNEKLFF. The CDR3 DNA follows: TGTGCCAGTAGTATCCAAGGGGGCAATGAAAAACTGTTTTTT. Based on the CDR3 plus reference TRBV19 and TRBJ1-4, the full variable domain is DGGITQSPKYLFRKEGQNVTLSCEQNLNHDAMYWYRQDPGQGLRLIYYSQIVNDFQKGDIAEGYSVSREKKESFPLTVTSAQKNPTAFYLCASSIQGGNEKLFFGSGTQLSVL.

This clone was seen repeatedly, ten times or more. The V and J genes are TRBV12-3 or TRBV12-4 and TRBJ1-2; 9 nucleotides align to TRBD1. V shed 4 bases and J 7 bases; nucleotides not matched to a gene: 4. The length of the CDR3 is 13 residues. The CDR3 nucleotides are TGTGCCAGCAGTTCGGGACAGGGTGGTGGCTACACCTTC. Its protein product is CASSSGQGGGYTF.

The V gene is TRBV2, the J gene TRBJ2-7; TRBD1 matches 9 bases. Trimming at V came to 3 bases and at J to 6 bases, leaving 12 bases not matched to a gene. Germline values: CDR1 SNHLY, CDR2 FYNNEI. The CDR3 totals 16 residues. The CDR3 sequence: CASSEHSAGTGFEQYF. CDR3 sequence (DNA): TGTGCCAGCAGTGAGCATTCCGCCGGGACAGGGTTCGAGCAGTACTTC. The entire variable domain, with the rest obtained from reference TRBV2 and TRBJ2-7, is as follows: EPEVTQTPSHQVTQMGQEVILRCVPISNHLYFYWYRQILGQKVEFLVSFYNNEISEKSEIFDDQFSVERPDGSNFTLKIRSTKLEDSAMYFCASSEHSAGTGFEQYFGPGTRLTVT.

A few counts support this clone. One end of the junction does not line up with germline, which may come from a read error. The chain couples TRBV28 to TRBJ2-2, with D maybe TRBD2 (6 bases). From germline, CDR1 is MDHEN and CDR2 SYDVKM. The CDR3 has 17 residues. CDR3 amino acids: CTSIPRDSAQNTGELFF. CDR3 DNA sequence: TGTACCAGCATCCCGAGGGACTCAGCCCAAAACACCGGGGAGCTGTTTTTT.

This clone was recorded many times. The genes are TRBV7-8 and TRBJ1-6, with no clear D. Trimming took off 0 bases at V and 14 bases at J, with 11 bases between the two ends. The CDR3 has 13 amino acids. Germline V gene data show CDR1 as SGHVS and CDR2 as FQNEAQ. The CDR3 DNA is TGTGCCAGCAGCTTAGCGCTTGTGGCGTCCCTCCACTTT. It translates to CASSLALVASLHF. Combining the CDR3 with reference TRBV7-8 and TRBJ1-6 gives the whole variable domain GAGVSQSPRYKVAKRGQDVALRCDPISGHVSLFWYQQALGQGPEFLTYFQNEAQLDKSGLPSDRFFAERPEGSVSTLKIQRTQQEDSAVYLCASSLALVASLHFGNGTRLTVT.

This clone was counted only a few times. CDR3 in amino acids: CAWNEGRGIDGYTF. CDR3 coding DNA: TGTGCCTGGAACGAAGGGAGGGGAATTGATGGCTACACCTTC. This chain uses TRBV30 with TRBJ1-2; a possible D gene is TRBD1 (5 bases). Trimming left V 4 bases short and J 6 bases short, with 18 bases between. This CDR3 has 14 amino acids. From germline, CDR1 is GTSNPN and CDR2 SVGIG (reference sequence).

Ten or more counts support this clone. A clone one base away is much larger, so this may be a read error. The DNA for the CDR3 is TGTGCCACCAGCAGAGATGGGCCCCTTGAGGCCAACGTCCTGACTTTC. It specifies CATSRDGPLEANVLTF. The chain uses TRBV15 and TRBJ2-6, with D hard to call. This CDR3 region has 16 residues. V lost 0 bases to trimming and J lost 6 bases, with 12 bases between them. Germline CDR1 is LNHNV and CDR2 is YYDKDF (reference sequence).

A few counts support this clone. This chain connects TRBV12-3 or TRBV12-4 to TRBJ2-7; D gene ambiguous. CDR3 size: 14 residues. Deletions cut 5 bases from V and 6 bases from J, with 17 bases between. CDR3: CASSRQESHGEQYF. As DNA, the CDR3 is TGTGCCAGCAGTCGCCAAGAATCACACGGCGAGCAGTACTTC.

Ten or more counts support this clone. Here the CDR3 reads CASSFRLAQETQYF. The DNA for the CDR3 is TGTGCCAGTAGTTTCAGACTAGCCCAAGAGACCCAGTACTTC. The chain carries TRBV19 and TRBJ2-5, with 7 nucleotides matching TRBD2. V was pared by 5 bases and J by 1 base, with 4 bases of the junction left unmatched. This CDR3 region has 14 residues. Germline V gives CDR1 LNHDA, CDR2 SQIVND (reference sequence). The full variable domain, rest sourced from reference TRBV19 and TRBJ2-5, is DGGITQSPKYLFRKEGQNVTLSCEQNLNHDAMYWYRQDPGQGLRLIYYSQIVNDFQKGDIAEGYSVSREKKESFPLTVTSAQKNPTAFYLCASSFRLAQETQYFGPGTRLLVL.

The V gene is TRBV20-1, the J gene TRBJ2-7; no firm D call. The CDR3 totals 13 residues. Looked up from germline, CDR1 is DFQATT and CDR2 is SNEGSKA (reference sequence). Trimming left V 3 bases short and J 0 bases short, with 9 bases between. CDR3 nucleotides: TGCAGTGCTAGTTGTCTGTCCTCCTACGAGCAGTACTTC. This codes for CSASCLSSYEQYF.

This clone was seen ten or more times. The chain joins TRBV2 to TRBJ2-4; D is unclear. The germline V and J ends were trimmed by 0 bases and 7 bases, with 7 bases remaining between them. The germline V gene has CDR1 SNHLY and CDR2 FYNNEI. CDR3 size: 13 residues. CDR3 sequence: CASSEAVRNIQYF. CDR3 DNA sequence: TGTGCCAGCAGTGAAGCGGTTCGGAACATTCAGTACTTC.

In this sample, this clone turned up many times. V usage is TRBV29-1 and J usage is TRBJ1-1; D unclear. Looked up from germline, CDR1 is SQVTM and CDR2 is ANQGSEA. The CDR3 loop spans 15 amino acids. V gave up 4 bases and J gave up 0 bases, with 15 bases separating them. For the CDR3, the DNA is TGCAGCGTTGTGGGGATCGGTGGTGTGAACACTGAAGCTTTCTTT. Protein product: CSVVGIGGVNTEAFF.

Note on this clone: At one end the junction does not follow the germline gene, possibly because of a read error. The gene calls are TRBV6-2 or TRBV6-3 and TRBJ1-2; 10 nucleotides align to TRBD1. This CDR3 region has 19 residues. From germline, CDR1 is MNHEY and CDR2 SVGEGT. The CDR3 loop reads CASGYSLHGTGESLYCYTF. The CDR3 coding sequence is TGTGCCAGCGGTTACTCTCTCCACGGGACAGGGGAATCTCTCTATTGCTACACCTTC.

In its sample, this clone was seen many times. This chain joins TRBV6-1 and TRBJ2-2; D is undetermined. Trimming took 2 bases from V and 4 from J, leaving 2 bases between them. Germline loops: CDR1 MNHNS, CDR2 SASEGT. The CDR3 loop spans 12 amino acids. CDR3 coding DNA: TGTGCCAGCAGTGAATTCACCGGGGAGCTGTTTTTT. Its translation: CASSEFTGELFF.

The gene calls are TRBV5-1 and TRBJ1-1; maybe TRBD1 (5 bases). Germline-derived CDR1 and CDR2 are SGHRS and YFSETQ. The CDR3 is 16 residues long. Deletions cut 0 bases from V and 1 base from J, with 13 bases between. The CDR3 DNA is TGCGCCAGCAGCTTGGGGTCGGACACGTGGAACACTGAAGCTTTCTTT. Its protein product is CASSLGSDTWNTEAFF.